The next 23 T cell receptor beta chains were all read from a single sample in a study of T cells in Graves' hyperthyroidism and ophthalmopathy. TCR beta CDR3 regions were amplified from RNA. First-round RT-PCR targeting the TCR CDR3 was performed with the HTBI primer set. Each CDR3 protein gets one entry after TCRdb re-called the multiplex PCR reads with MiXCR. The sample contains roughly 510,000 distinct CDR3 sequences, 20% to 25% of which appear only once. The sequenced sample consisted of blood. All receptors derive from a man in his late teens or twenties with Graves' hyperthyroidism.

The CDR3 reads CASRPGSRSYGYTF. The CDR3 nucleotides read TGTGCCAGCAGGCCCGGGAGCCGGAGCTATGGCTACACCTTC. The chain is built from TRBV6-1 and TRBJ1-2; no definite D call. Germline lookup yields CDR1 MNHNS and CDR2 SASEGT. Trimming cost V 6 bases and J 4 bases, with 15 bases left between them. This CDR3 has 14 residues.

This chain connects TRBV13 to TRBJ2-2; D is unclear. The CDR3 has 14 amino acids. V was pared by 8 bases and J by 6 bases, with 16 bases between. Germline values: CDR1 PRHDT, CDR2 FYEKMQ (reference sequence). The CDR3 protein is CASSKPFGSGELFF. The DNA for the CDR3 is TGTGCCAGCTCTAAACCGTTCGGATCCGGGGAGCTGTTTTTT.

The chain combines TRBV9 with TRBJ2-7; D possibly corresponds to TRBD2 (6 bases). Germline CDR1 reads SGDLS; CDR2 reads YYNGEE. This CDR3 contains 15 residues. V was shortened by 0 bases and J by 4 bases, with 14 bases between the two germline ends. As DNA, the CDR3 is TGTGCCAGCAGCGTAGGTCCGGGGGTGGGATACGAGCAGTACTTC. Encoded protein: CASSVGPGVGYEQYF.

This clonotype appeared many times. A read error is possible here, since a much larger clone lies one base away. This chain connects TRBV6-5 to TRBJ1-1, with 9 positions matching TRBD1. This CDR3 contains 15 residues. CDR1 MNHEY and CDR2 SVGAGI come from the germline V gene. Here the CDR3 reads CACSSGTGLLTEAFF. DNA of the CDR3: TGTGCCTGCAGTTCCGGGACAGGGTTGTTGACTGAAGCTTTCTTT.

In this sample, this clonotype turned up a few times. The chain couples TRBV12-3 or TRBV12-4 to TRBJ2-1, with D possibly TRBD2 on 5 matching bases. Trimming took 4 bases from V and 5 from J, leaving 9 bases between them. There are 13 residues in the CDR3. CDR3 DNA sequence: TGTGCCAGCAGTTCCGGACTGAACAATGAGCAGTTCTTC. This gives the protein CASSSGLNNEQFF.

This clonotype came up many times. The gene calls are TRBV6-5 and TRBJ2-7; TRBD2 might be the D (6 bases). Germline lookup yields CDR1 MNHEY and CDR2 SVGAGI. V was trimmed by 0 bases and J by 4 bases, leaving 16 bases between them. The CDR3 length is 16 residues. The CDR3 region is CASSYSIWGAGYEQYF. CDR3 nucleotide sequence: TGTGCCAGCAGTTACTCGATTTGGGGTGCGGGATACGAGCAGTACTTC.

This clonotype was detected only a few times. V gene TRBV12-3 or TRBV12-4 combines with J gene TRBJ2-7; TRBD1 matches 7 bases. V lost 6 bases, J lost 2 bases, and 7 bases stayed unmatched. This CDR3 is 14 amino acids long. In DNA, the CDR3 is TGTGCCAGCAGGCTAGGGGACAGCCCCTACGAGCAGTACTTC. It specifies CASRLGDSPYEQYF.

In this sample, this clonotype turned up many times. The chain couples TRBV28 to TRBJ2-5; D remains unclear. With the DNA end fitting TRBJ2-7 better, the J assignment may be wrong. Germline loops: CDR1 MDHEN, CDR2 SYDVKM. This CDR3 has 14 amino acids. The CDR3 region is CASSLLAGRSEQYF. In DNA, the CDR3 is TGTGCCAGCAGTTTATTGGCCGGGCGTTCCGAGCAGTACTTC.

The genes are TRBV3-1 and TRBJ2-5; no reliable D call. The V and J ends lost 4 bases and 5 bases respectively, with 14 bases between them. CDR3 size: 14 residues. The germline gives CDR1 LGHDT, CDR2 YNNKEL (reference sequence). The DNA for the CDR3 is TGTGCCAGCAGCCTACCCGGATGGTCGGAGACCCAGTACTTC. It yields the protein CASSLPGWSETQYF.

This clonotype has a count of ten or more. This chain joins TRBV6-2 or TRBV6-3 and TRBJ1-1; D is perhaps TRBD1 (6 bases). Trimming took off 3 bases at V and 0 bases at J, with 20 bases between the two ends. CDR3 length: 18 amino acids. From germline, CDR1 is MNHEY and CDR2 SVGEGT. The CDR3, as DNA: TGTGCCAGCAGTTATCCGACAGGATGGGAGCGGCTGAACACTGAAGCTTTCTTT. Protein: CASSYPTGWERLNTEAFF.

The sample holds many counts of this clonotype. The genes are TRBV28 and TRBJ2-5, with a tentative D call TRBD1 (6 bases). CDR3 length equals 13 residues. Looked up from germline, CDR1 is MDHEN and CDR2 is SYDVKM. V shed 10 bases and J shed 5 bases, with 17 bases lying between them. CDR3 DNA: TGTGCCACCCTTACAGGGCTTGGGGAGACCCAGTACTTC. This gives the protein CATLTGLGETQYF.

This clonotype was picked up a small number of times. The V and J genes are TRBV27 and TRBJ1-2; D is undetermined. Trimming took off 7 bases at V and 3 bases at J, with 9 bases between the two ends. The germline gives CDR1 MNHEY, CDR2 SMNVEV (reference sequence). The CDR3 has 12 residues. The CDR3 nucleotides read TGTGCCAGCAAGGGTCTGGACTATGGCTACACCTTC. Protein: CASKGLDYGYTF.

This clonotype was observed a handful of times. This rearrangement joins TRBV12-3 or TRBV12-4 to TRBJ1-5; TRBD1 matches 7 bases. The CDR3 runs to 13 residues. The V and J ends lost 6 bases and 5 bases, in that order; junction bases with no gene match: 4. The CDR3 region has the DNA TGTGCCAGCAGCACAGGGGAGCATCAGCCCCAGCATTTT. This sequence encodes CASSTGEHQPQHF.

This clonotype has at least ten counts. The V gene is TRBV19, the J gene TRBJ2-2; weak D call: TRBD1 (7 bases). Trimming removed 9 bases at V and 7 bases at J, with 15 bases between. Germline CDR1 and CDR2: LNHDA and SQIVND (reference sequence). The length of the CDR3 is 13 residues. The CDR3 bases are TGTGCCAGCAGCAGGGGGGAGATCGGGGAGCTGTTTTTT. Its translation is CASSRGEIGELFF.

This clonotype was seen more than once but under ten times. This chain connects TRBV20-1 to TRBJ2-5; D is ambiguous. V lost 5 bases and J lost 5, with 6 bases in between. The CDR3 loop spans 10 amino acids. Germline V CDR1 and CDR2: DFQATT, SNEGSKA (reference sequence). For the CDR3, the DNA is TGCAGTGCTGCGACGGAGACCCAGTACTTC. Translation gives CSAATETQYF.

Regarding this clonotype: Just one base apart from a much larger clone, this may be a read error. The CDR3 end shows no conserved phenylalanine or tryptophan, and so a read error is likely. V is TRBV19 and J is TRBJ2-7; the D gene could be TRBD1 or TRBD2 (5 bases each). The CDR3 covers 13 residues. Germline V gives CDR1 LNHDA, CDR2 SQIVND (reference sequence). V was clipped by 3 bases and J by 6 bases, with 12 bases between them. The CDR3 sequence is CASSMGLGGEQYL. The CDR3 nucleotides read TGTGCCAGTAGTATGGGTCTTGGGGGCGAGCAGTACCTC.

In its sample, this clonotype was seen a few times. This rearrangement joins TRBV6-1 to TRBJ1-1; D ambiguous. V lost 5 bases and J 0 bases, leaving 10 bases between the germline ends. CDR1 is MNHNS, CDR2 SASEGT, per germline. This CDR3 has 14 residues. The CDR3 spells CASSKDELNTEAFF. The CDR3 DNA follows: TGTGCCAGCAGTAAAGACGAGTTGAACACTGAAGCTTTCTTT.

This clonotype appeared many times. This sequence joins TRBV25-1 and TRBJ2-7; D gene ambiguous. The V gene's germline CDR1 is MGHDK and CDR2 SYGVNS. V shed 4 bases and J shed 0 bases, with 13 bases lying between them. This CDR3 contains 15 residues. CDR3 loop: CASSGGSTYSYEQYF. Written as DNA, the CDR3 is TGTGCCAGCAGTGGGGGATCTACTTACTCCTACGAGCAGTACTTC.

This clonotype was seen repeatedly, ten times or more. The chain combines TRBV2 with TRBJ1-1; D unresolved. The CDR3 totals 12 residues. Trimming took off 5 bases at V and 5 bases at J, with 9 bases between the two ends. The germline V gene encodes CDR1 SNHLY and CDR2 FYNNEI. The CDR3 DNA is TGTGCCAGCAGTCTGATGTTGACTGAAGCTTTCTTT. This encodes CASSLMLTEAFF.

This clonotype was counted ten times or more. The chain uses TRBV2 and TRBJ1-1, with D perhaps matching TRBD1 (5 bases). V was cut by 8 bases and J by 2 bases, with 12 bases left in between. CDR3 length equals 13 residues. In germline, CDR1 is SNHLY, CDR2 FYNNEI. The CDR3 nucleotides are TGTGCCAGCTGGGCAGGGAATAACACTGAAGCTTTCTTT. This gives the protein CASWAGNNTEAFF.

Comments on this clonotype: This CDR3 fails to terminate in the conserved phenylalanine or tryptophan, so it likely reflects a read error. This chain links TRBV28 with TRBJ2-2, with 11 bases aligning to TRBD1. This CDR3 is 15 amino acids long. Germline values: CDR1 MDHEN, CDR2 SYDVKM. J lost 3 bases, V lost 5 bases, and 2 bases had no gene match. The CDR3 sequence is CASSTGQGDTGELFV. As DNA, the CDR3 is TGTGCCAGCAGTACGGGACAGGGGGACACCGGGGAGCTGTTTGTT.

This clonotype was found a few times. The rearrangement joins TRBV19 to TRBJ2-7; 7 bases fit TRBD1. V lost 8 bases to trimming and J lost 2 bases; unmatched junction nucleotides: 12. Germline CDR1 LNHDA, CDR2 SQIVND (reference sequence). This CDR3 contains 15 residues. The CDR3 spells CASADPGTAAYEQYF. The CDR3 coding sequence is TGTGCCAGTGCAGATCCCGGGACAGCAGCCTACGAGCAGTACTTC.

This chain connects TRBV27 to TRBJ2-5; D is possibly TRBD2 (5 bases). Germline V lookup: CDR1 MNHEY, CDR2 SMNVEV (reference sequence). This CDR3 has 12 amino acids. Trimming took 4 bases from V and 7 from J, leaving 10 bases between them. The DNA for the CDR3 is TGTGCCAGCAGTTCCTCCGGGGTGACCCAGTACTTC. It translates to CASSSSGVTQYF.